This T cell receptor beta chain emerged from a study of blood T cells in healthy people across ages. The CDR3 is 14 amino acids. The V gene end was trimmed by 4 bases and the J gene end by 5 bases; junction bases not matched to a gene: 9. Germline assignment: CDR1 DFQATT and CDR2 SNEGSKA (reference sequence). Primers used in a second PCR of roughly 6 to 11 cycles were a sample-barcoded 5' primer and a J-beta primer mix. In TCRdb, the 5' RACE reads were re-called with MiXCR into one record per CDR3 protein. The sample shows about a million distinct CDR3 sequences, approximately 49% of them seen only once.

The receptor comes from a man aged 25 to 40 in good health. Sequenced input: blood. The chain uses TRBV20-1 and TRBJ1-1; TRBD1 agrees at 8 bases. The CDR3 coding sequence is TGCAGTGCTACCCGACAGGGGACTGGGACTGAAGCTTTCTTT. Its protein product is CSATRQGTGTEAFF.